The TCR beta chain under discussion was sequenced for a study of esophageal squamous cell carcinoma under preoperative chemotherapy. The germline CDR1 and CDR2 sequences are SGDLS and YYNGEE. The V gene end was trimmed by 0 bases and the J gene end by 4 bases; junction bases not matched to a gene: 9. The CDR3 is 18 residues long. Time point meaning: after preoperative PTX-NDP chemotherapy. TCRdb analysed the PCR reads with MiXCR anew, one entry per CDR3 protein. The data contain fewer than 20,000 distinct CDR3 sequences, around 45% of them singletons. V is TRBV9 and J is TRBJ2-2; 10 bases fit TRBD2. The sample was gathered from a patient given preoperative chemotherapy. The TCR originated in a human donor with esophageal squamous cell carcinoma. The donor label of this sample is uncertain. CDR3 nucleotide sequence: TGTGCCAGCAGCGTAGACGGTCTAGCGGGAGTGAGCACCGGGGAGCTGTTTTTT. Translation gives CASSVDGLAGVSTGELFF.